This TCR beta chain was captured in a study of cytomegalovirus exposure and HLA in healthy donors. Broader study findings: A later analysis appeared to link common viral pathogens to several of the most significant clusters. Rates of TCR association differed by HLA locus in a later analysis, with DRB1 highest and HLA-C lowest.

PCR involved 60 Vbeta and 13 Jbeta primers. Sequencing was performed with immunoSEQ multiplex PCR; in TCRdb, only in-frame clones are kept and a portion is missing. The sample lists 120,000 to 150,000 clones; around 10% were seen once. This clone was seen only a few times. Its target is not known. This CDR3 is 17 amino acids long. From germline, CDR1 is LGHNA and CDR2 YSLEER. The ends were cut back, 3 bases at V and 5 bases at J, with 19 bases in the middle. These donors, healthy bone marrow donors, were studied. This chain uses TRBV4-3 with TRBJ2-2, with TRBD2 as a possible D gene (5 bases). Material for sequencing was PBMCs. The TCR originated in a male donor in good health and CMV-seronegative. The CDR3 region has the DNA TGCGCCAGCAGCCAGAAGCAGGCGGGCGTAGGAACCGGGGAGCTGTTTTTT. It translates to CASSQKQAGVGTGELFF.